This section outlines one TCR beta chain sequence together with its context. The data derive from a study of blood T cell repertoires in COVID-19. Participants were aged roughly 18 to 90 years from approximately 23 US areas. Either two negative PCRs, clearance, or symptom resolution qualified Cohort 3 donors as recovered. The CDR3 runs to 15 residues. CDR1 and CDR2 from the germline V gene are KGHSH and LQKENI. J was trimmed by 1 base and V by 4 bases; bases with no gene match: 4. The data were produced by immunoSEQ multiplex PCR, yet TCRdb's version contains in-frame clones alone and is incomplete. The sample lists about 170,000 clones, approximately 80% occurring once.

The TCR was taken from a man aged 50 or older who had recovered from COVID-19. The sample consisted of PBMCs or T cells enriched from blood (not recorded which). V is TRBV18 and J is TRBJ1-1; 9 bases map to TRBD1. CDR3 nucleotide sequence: TGTGCCAGCTCACGTACAGGGGGCAAGAACACTGAAGCTTTCTTT. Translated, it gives CASSRTGGKNTEAFF.